This TCR beta chain was sequenced in a study of cytomegalovirus exposure and HLA in healthy donors. Study-level information: As released early, the data held roughly 85 million unique TCRs from HLA-typed donors. Overall study findings and caveats: An analysis that came later showed most CMV-associated TCR beta chains appearing HLA-restricted. In a later analysis, a genetic analysis reported fewer productive-TCR N-insertions in an Asian-associated ancestry cluster than the cohort average.

PCR employed 60 Vbeta and 13 Jbeta primers. Assay: immunoSEQ multiplex PCR; the TCRdb copy retains only in-frame clones and omits some. This table has approximately 100,000 clones, approximately 85% appearing once. With respect to this clone: Its antigen is not identified.

CDR1 is SGHRS and CDR2 is YFSETQ in the germline V gene. Trimming pared 0 bases from V and 8 bases from J, leaving 11 bases between. The CDR3 runs to 13 residues. Sequencing was done on a sample of PBMCs. The TCR comes from a young man in good health and CMV-seronegative. This sequence joins TRBV5-1 and TRBJ1-1; unclear D gene. The CDR3 reads CASSLGLLEEAFF. CDR3 nucleotide sequence: TGCGCCAGCAGCTTGGGGCTCCTGGAGGAAGCTTTCTTT.